This TCR beta chain was observed in a study of response to subunit inactivated influenza vaccine. Regarding the study as a whole: With each seasonal influenza vaccination, the authors suggested, few new T cells are recruited.

TCRdb recomputed calls from the RT-PCR reads with MiXCR, one row per CDR3 protein. The sample contains 650,000 to 700,000 distinct CDR3 sequences, around 16% of which appear only once. Germline values: CDR1 DFQATT, CDR2 SNEGSKA (reference sequence). The CDR3 is 15 residues long. The J segment lost 2 bases and the V segment lost 0 bases, leaving 2 bases of the junction unmatched. Comment on this clonotype: Antigen specificity is unknown.

The genes are TRBV20-1 and TRBJ2-7; 12 positions agree with TRBD2. The sample in question was PBMCs from blood, obtained less than 13 days after vaccination. The source of this sequence is a man between 45 and 60 years old who received an inactivated influenza vaccine. Here the CDR3 DNA reads TGCAGTGCTAGAGAACTAGCGGGAGGAGCCTACGAGCAGTACTTC. This codes for CSARELAGGAYEQYF.